This passage covers 30 T cell receptor beta chains from one sample sequenced in a study of identifying expanded T cells in peripheral blood. The protocol was immunoSEQ multiplex PCR, while the TCRdb copy is restricted to in-frame clones and leaves out a portion. The profile covers about 110,000 clones, with approximately 90% appearing a single time and 7% to 9% taken by the ten largest. Sequenced material: blood. Receptors originate from a person aged 18 to 75 in good health.

The chain carries TRBV5-1 and TRBJ2-2; D call uncertain. The germline gives CDR1 SGHRS, CDR2 YFSETQ. The V gene lost 2 bases and the J gene lost 7 bases, with 3 bases spanning the gap. The CDR3 spans 11 residues. CDR3 amino acids: CASSLNGELFF. The DNA of the CDR3 is TGCGCCAGCAGCTTAAACGGGGAGCTGTTTTTT.

The V and J genes are TRBV6-1 and TRBJ2-7; tentatively, D is TRBD2 (6 bases). Trimming took off 7 bases at V and 2 bases at J, with 18 bases between the two ends. Per germline, CDR1 MNHNS and CDR2 SASEGT. The length of the CDR3 is 15 residues. This CDR3 reads CASTASGVGPYEQYF. DNA for the CDR3: TGTGCCAGCACCGCGTCGGGGGTTGGCCCCTACGAGCAGTACTTC.

This chain joins TRBV30 and TRBJ1-6, with TRBD1 as a possible D gene (6 bases). The CDR3 runs to 12 residues. From germline, CDR1 is GTSNPN and CDR2 SVGIG (reference sequence). Trimming took 5 bases from V and 9 from J, leaving 11 bases between them. The CDR3 DNA reads as TGTGCCTGGGGTCAGGGGAGTTCACCCCTCCACTTT. Amino acid sequence: CAWGQGSSPLHF.

This clone was counted a single time. The chain carries TRBV7-2 and TRBJ2-1; 11 bases align to TRBD1. Germline values: CDR1 SGHTA, CDR2 FQGNSA. V lost 4 bases, J lost 3 bases, and 2 bases stayed unmatched. CDR3 length: 15 amino acids. DNA for the CDR3: TGTGCCAGCAGCTCCGGGACAGGGGGCTACAATGAGCAGTTCTTC. This translates into CASSSGTGGYNEQFF. Full variable domain (missing parts from reference TRBV7-2 and TRBJ2-1): GAGVSQSPSNKVTEKGKDVELRCDPISGHTALYWYRQSLGQGLEFLIYFQGNSAPDKSGLPSDRFSAERTGGSVSTLTIQRTQQEDSAVYLCASSSGTGGYNEQFFGPGTRLTVL.

The CDR3 here is CASSLSRNSNTEAFF. The DNA of the CDR3 is TGTGCCAGCAGCTTGTCGAGGAACTCGAACACTGAAGCTTTCTTT. The chain employs TRBV7-9 and TRBJ1-1; D is unresolved. The CDR3 totals 15 residues. Germline V gene lookup returns CDR1 SEHNR and CDR2 FQNEAQ (reference sequence). The V end was cut by 3 bases, the J end by 1 base, with 12 bases between.

This clone has only a few counts. The rearrangement uses TRBV23-1 and TRBJ2-2; D unresolved. TRBV23-1 is an ORF; its function is uncertain. The CDR3 is 15 amino acids. Trimming took off 0 bases at V and 4 bases at J, with 9 bases between the two ends. The CDR3 nucleotides read TGCGCCAGCAGTCAATCGGCCCGGTGCACCGGGGAGCTGTTTTTT. Its protein is CASSQSARCTGELFF.

The gene calls are TRBV10-3 and TRBJ2-3, with TRBD2 matching 14 bases. The CDR3 is 17 residues long. V lost 4 bases and J lost 5; bases outside the gene matches: 8. Germline V CDR1 and CDR2: ENHRY, SYGVKD. The CDR3 here is CAISAQTSGRAIDTQYF. The CDR3 nucleotides read TGTGCCATCAGTGCCCAGACTAGCGGGAGGGCCATAGATACGCAGTATTTT.

The chain uses TRBV10-3 and TRBJ1-1; 7 positions agree with TRBD1. CDR3 length equals 13 residues. V was pared by 6 bases and J by 4 bases, with 5 bases of the junction left unmatched. Per germline, CDR1 ENHRY and CDR2 SYGVKD. CDR3 DNA: TGTGCCATCAGCCCAGGGGGGGCCACTGAAGCTTTCTTT. Its translation: CAISPGGATEAFF.

The V gene is TRBV6-5, the J gene TRBJ2-1; 12 bases match TRBD2. Unmatched junction bases numbered 6, after V lost 0 bases and J lost 9 bases. The CDR3 extends over 16 amino acids. Germline V CDR1 and CDR2: MNHEY, SVGAGI. CDR3: CASSYSRLAGVIEQFF. The CDR3 DNA is TGTGCCAGCAGTTACTCTCGACTAGCGGGAGTTATTGAGCAGTTCTTC.

The rearrangement uses TRBV5-4 and TRBJ2-7; 9 bases map to TRBD1. Unmatched junction bases numbered 10, after V lost 4 bases and J lost 2 bases. The CDR3 has 16 residues. Germline-derived CDR1 and CDR2 are SGHNT and YYREEE (reference sequence). The CDR3 sequence is CASSLAPGQGTYEQYF. CDR3 sequence (DNA): TGTGCCAGCAGCCTTGCCCCGGGACAGGGCACCTACGAGCAGTACTTC.

The chain links TRBV2 to TRBJ2-3, with D unresolved. The V gene lost 4 bases and the J gene lost 4 bases, with 15 bases spanning the gap. Germline V CDR1 and CDR2: SNHLY, FYNNEI. The CDR3 length is 15 residues. The CDR3 region is CASSGFSNDADTQYF. The CDR3 region has the DNA TGTGCCAGCAGTGGTTTTTCCAATGACGCAGATACGCAGTATTTT.

The V gene is TRBV15, the J gene TRBJ2-7, with 8 bases identical to TRBD1. The CDR3 has 16 residues. V dropped 0 bases and J dropped 3; count of bases not matched to a gene: 7. CDR1 LNHNV and CDR2 YYDKDF come from the germline V gene (reference sequence). The CDR3 DNA reads as TGTGCCACCAGCAGAGATTCCGGGACAGGACTCTACGAGCAGTACTTC. It is translated as CATSRDSGTGLYEQYF.

DNA of the CDR3: TGTGCCAGCAGACCCGGGACTAGCGGGATACAAGGTGAGCAGTTCTTC. This gives the protein CASRPGTSGIQGEQFF. The chain links TRBV6-6 to TRBJ2-1; 13 bases map to TRBD2. From germline, CDR1 is MNHNY and CDR2 SVGAGI (reference sequence). Trimming removed 6 bases from V and 9 bases from J; junction bases left unmatched: 11. CDR3 length: 16 amino acids.

V usage is TRBV7-9 and J usage is TRBJ1-2; possible D gene TRBD1, 6 bases. Trimming shortened V by 4 bases and J by 6 bases, and 15 bases separated the two germline ends. CDR1 is SEHNR, CDR2 FQNEAQ, per germline (reference sequence). CDR3 size: 14 residues. The CDR3 sequence: CASSYKGRGDGYTF. In DNA form, the CDR3 reads TGTGCCAGCAGCTACAAGGGCAGGGGCGATGGCTACACCTTC.

V and J are TRBV5-1 and TRBJ1-1; 8 nucleotides match TRBD1. The length of the CDR3 is 14 residues. The V gene's germline CDR1 is SGHRS and CDR2 YFSETQ. After removal of 1 base from V and 4 bases from J, the junction contained 3 bases not matched to a gene. CDR3 in DNA: TGCGCCAGCAGCTTGACCCAGGGGGCCACTGAAGCTTTCTTT. This gives the protein CASSLTQGATEAFF.

The chain combines TRBV18 with TRBJ2-6; D unclear. CDR1 and CDR2 (germline): KGHSH, LQKENI. This CDR3 has 16 residues. The V end lost 3 bases, the J end lost 1 base, and 10 bases lay between the germline ends. This chain's CDR3 is CASSPFVGSGANVLTF. The CDR3 DNA reads as TGTGCCAGCTCACCTTTTGTGGGATCTGGGGCCAACGTCCTGACTTTC.

The chain recombines TRBV6-5 with TRBJ2-1, with 8 bases aligning to TRBD2. With V trimmed by 0 bases and J by 8 bases, 3 bases remained unmatched. The CDR3 spans 14 residues. Per the germline V gene, CDR1 is MNHEY and CDR2 is SVGAGI. CDR3 in DNA: TGTGCCAGCAGTTACTCCCGGGGGGGCGATGAGCAGTTCTTC. As protein: CASSYSRGGDEQFF.

The chain recombines TRBV5-1 with TRBJ2-1; no firm D call. Looked up from germline, CDR1 is SGHRS and CDR2 is YFSETQ. The CDR3 spans 13 residues. V was shortened by 3 bases and J by 4 bases, with 8 bases between the two germline ends. The CDR3 loop is CASSSDFYNEQFF. CDR3 coding DNA: TGCGCCAGCAGCTCCGACTTTTACAATGAGCAGTTCTTC. Full variable domain (missing parts from reference TRBV5-1 and TRBJ2-1): KAGVTQTPRYLIKTRGQQVTLSCSPISGHRSVSWYQQTPGQGLQFLFEYFSETQRNKGNFPGRFSGRQFSNSRSEMNVSTLELGDSALYLCASSSDFYNEQFFGPGTRLTVL.

This clone has more than one count but fewer than ten. The chain links TRBV10-1 to TRBJ1-5; D may be TRBD1 (5 bases). The CDR3 runs to 13 residues. Germline V gives CDR1 WNHNN, CDR2 SYGVQD (reference sequence). The V and J ends lost 6 bases and 3 bases respectively, with 9 bases between them. CDR3 residues: CASSQGVNQPQHF. CDR3 nucleotides: TGCGCCAGCAGCCAGGGAGTCAATCAGCCCCAGCATTTT.

This chain links TRBV6-5 with TRBJ1-1, with 7 bases matching TRBD1. This CDR3 contains 16 residues. Germline V gene lookup returns CDR1 MNHEY and CDR2 SVGAGI. Unmatched junction bases numbered 11, after V lost 2 bases and J lost 5 bases. The CDR3 DNA sequence: TGTGCCAGCAGTTACCCTACTACGACAGGGTATACTGAAGCTTTCTTT. Amino acids: CASSYPTTTGYTEAFF.

V usage is TRBV4-1 and J usage is TRBJ1-1; 8 bases are shared with TRBD1. V lost 1 base, J lost 9 bases, and 10 bases stayed unmatched. The CDR3 totals 15 residues. Germline lookup yields CDR1 MGHRA and CDR2 YSYEKL. The CDR3 is CASSQVQGAVSKAFF. The CDR3 DNA sequence: TGCGCCAGCAGCCAAGTGCAGGGGGCGGTTTCGAAAGCTTTCTTT.

CDR3 DNA sequence: TGTGCCAGCAGCTTAGTCTCACAGGTTCAGCCCCAGCATTTT. Translation: CASSLVSQVQPQHF. This chain links TRBV7-2 with TRBJ1-5; possibly TRBD1 for D (5 bases). Trimming cost V 1 base and J 6 bases, with 10 bases left between them. CDR3 length: 14 residues. CDR1 is SGHTA and CDR2 is FQGNSA in the germline V gene.

V is TRBV6-5 and J is TRBJ2-1, with D perhaps TRBD1 (5 bases). Trimming removed 0 bases from V and 7 bases from J, with 16 bases in between. Germline values: CDR1 MNHEY, CDR2 SVGAGI. The CDR3 loop spans 16 amino acids. CDR3 DNA sequence: TGTGCCAGCAGTTACTCGACCCCCGGAAGGGGAAATGAGCAGTTCTTC. Translated, it gives CASSYSTPGRGNEQFF.

This chain links TRBV9 with TRBJ2-3; 11 bases agree with TRBD2. The length of the CDR3 is 18 residues. The germline V gene has CDR1 SGDLS and CDR2 YYNGEE. After removal of 0 bases from V and 2 bases from J, the junction contained 8 bases not matched to a gene. CDR3 sequence reads: CASSVGGGTSGNTDTQYF. Here the CDR3 DNA reads TGTGCCAGCAGCGTAGGTGGGGGGACTAGCGGAAACACAGATACGCAGTATTTT.

The rearrangement joins TRBV5-1 to TRBJ2-5; tentative D call: TRBD1 (8 bases). The V and J ends lost 4 bases and 7 bases respectively, with 17 bases between them. Germline lookup yields CDR1 SGHRS and CDR2 YFSETQ. CDR3 length: 14 residues. For the CDR3, the DNA is TGCGCCAGCAGCCCTGTGACAGGGGAGGGGACCCAGTACTTC. As protein: CASSPVTGEGTQYF.

This chain links TRBV6-6 with TRBJ1-4; the D is unclear. The CDR3 is 16 amino acids. Germline CDR1 is MNHNY and CDR2 is SVGAGI (reference sequence). Trimming removed 2 bases at V and 2 bases at J, with 12 bases between. CDR3 coding DNA: TGTGCCAGCAGTTACCCTGGGGAGAATACTAATGAAAAACTGTTTTTT. Protein: CASSYPGENTNEKLFF.

The chain couples TRBV7-3 to TRBJ2-3; D remains unclear. CDR3 size: 16 residues. V was clipped by 5 bases and J by 1 base, with 16 bases between them. Germline CDR1 reads SGHTA; CDR2 reads FQGTGA. The CDR3 DNA reads TGTGCCAGCAGCCCCAAATTTTCCACTGGCACAGATACGCAGTATTTT. It codes for CASSPKFSTGTDTQYF.

The CDR3 DNA is TGTGCCAGCAGTGTAGGGGGCCTTAATTCACCCCTCCACTTT. It specifies CASSVGGLNSPLHF. The chain carries TRBV6-1 and TRBJ1-6, with 7 bases matching TRBD1. This CDR3 is built from 14 residues. With V trimmed by 4 bases and J by 6 bases, 3 bases remained unmatched. Per the germline V gene, CDR1 is MNHNS and CDR2 is SASEGT.

V and J are TRBV4-3 and TRBJ2-2, with no clear D. CDR3 length: 15 amino acids. Germline assignment: CDR1 LGHNA and CDR2 YSLEER. With 1 base removed from V and 1 base from J, the gap between germline ends came to 7 bases. The DNA for the CDR3 is TGCGCCAGCAGCCAAGCGACCCTGAACACCGGGGAGCTGTTTTTT. Translated: CASSQATLNTGELFF.

The J gene is TRBJ2-7, the V gene TRBV7-9; D gene unclear. Trimming stripped 1 base from V and 0 bases from J, with 7 bases between. From germline, CDR1 is SEHNR and CDR2 FQNEAQ (reference sequence). The CDR3 runs 14 residues. The CDR3 region is CASSLGSDSYEQYF. The CDR3 nucleotides are TGTGCCAGCAGCTTAGGTTCGGACTCCTACGAGCAGTACTTC.